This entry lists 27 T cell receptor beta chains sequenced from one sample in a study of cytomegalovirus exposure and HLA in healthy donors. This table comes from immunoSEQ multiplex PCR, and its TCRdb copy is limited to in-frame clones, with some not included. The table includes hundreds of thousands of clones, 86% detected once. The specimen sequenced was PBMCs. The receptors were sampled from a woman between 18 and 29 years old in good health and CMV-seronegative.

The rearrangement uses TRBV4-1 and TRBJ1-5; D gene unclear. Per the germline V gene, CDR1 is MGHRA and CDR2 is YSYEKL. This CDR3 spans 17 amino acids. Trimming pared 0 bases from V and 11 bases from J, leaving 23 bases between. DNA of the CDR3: TGCGCCAGCAGCCAAGATAAACCCGGCAGCCACTACATGGCCCAGCATTTT. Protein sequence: CASSQDKPGSHYMAQHF.

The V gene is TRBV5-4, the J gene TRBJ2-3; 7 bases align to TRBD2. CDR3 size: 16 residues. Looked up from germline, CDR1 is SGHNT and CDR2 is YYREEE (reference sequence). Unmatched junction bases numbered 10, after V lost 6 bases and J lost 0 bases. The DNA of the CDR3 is TGTGCCAGCACTCACTGGGCGGGGGAGAGCACAGATACGCAGTATTTT. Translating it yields CASTHWAGESTDTQYF.

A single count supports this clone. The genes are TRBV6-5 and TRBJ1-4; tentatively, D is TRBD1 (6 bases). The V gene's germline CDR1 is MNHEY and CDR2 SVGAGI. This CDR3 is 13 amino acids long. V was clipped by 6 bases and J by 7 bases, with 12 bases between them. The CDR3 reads CASRSSQGEKLFF. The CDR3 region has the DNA TGTGCCAGCAGATCTTCACAGGGTGAAAAACTGTTTTTT.

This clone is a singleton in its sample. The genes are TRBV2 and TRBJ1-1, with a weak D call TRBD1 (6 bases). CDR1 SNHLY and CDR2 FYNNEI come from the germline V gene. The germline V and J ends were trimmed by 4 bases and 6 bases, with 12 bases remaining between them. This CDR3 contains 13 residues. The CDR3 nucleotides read TGTGCCAGCAGTGGAATAGGGGGGGCTGAAGCTTTCTTT. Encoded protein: CASSGIGGAEAFF. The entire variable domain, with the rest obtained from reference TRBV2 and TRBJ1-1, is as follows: EPEVTQTPSHQVTQMGQEVILRCVPISNHLYFYWYRQILGQKVEFLVSFYNNEISEKSEIFDDQFSVERPDGSNFTLKIRSTKLEDSAMYFCASSGIGGAEAFFGQGTRLTVV.

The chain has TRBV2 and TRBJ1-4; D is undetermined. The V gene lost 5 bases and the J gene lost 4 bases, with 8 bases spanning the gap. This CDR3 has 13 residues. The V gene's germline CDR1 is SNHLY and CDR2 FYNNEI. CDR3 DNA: TGTGCCAGCAGTTCTGAGGTTAATGAAAAACTGTTTTTT. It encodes CASSSEVNEKLFF. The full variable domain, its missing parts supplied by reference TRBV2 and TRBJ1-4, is EPEVTQTPSHQVTQMGQEVILRCVPISNHLYFYWYRQILGQKVEFLVSFYNNEISEKSEIFDDQFSVERPDGSNFTLKIRSTKLEDSAMYFCASSSEVNEKLFFGSGTQLSVL.

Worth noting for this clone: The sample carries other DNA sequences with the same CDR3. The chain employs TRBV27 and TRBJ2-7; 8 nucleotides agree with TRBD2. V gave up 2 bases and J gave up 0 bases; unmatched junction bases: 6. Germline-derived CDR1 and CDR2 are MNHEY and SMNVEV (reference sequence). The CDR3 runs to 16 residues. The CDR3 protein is CASSLLAGRSSYEQYF. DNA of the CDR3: TGTGCCAGCAGTTTACTAGCGGGTAGGAGCTCCTACGAGCAGTACTTC.

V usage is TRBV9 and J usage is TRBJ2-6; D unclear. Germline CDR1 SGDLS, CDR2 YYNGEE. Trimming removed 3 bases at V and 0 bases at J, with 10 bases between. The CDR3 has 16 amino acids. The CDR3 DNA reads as TGTGCCAGCAGCGCAAGAGGCTTCTCTGGGGCCAACGTCCTGACTTTC. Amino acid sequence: CASSARGFSGANVLTF.

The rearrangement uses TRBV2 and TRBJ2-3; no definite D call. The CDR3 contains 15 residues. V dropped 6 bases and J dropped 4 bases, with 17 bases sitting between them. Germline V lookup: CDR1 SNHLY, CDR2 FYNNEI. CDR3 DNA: TGTGCCAGCAGCTTACAGATCCCCGGTGCAGATACGCAGTATTTT. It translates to CASSLQIPGADTQYF.

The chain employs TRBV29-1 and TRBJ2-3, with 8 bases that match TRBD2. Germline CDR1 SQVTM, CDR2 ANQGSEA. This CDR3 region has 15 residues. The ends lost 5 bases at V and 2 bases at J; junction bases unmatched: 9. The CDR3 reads CSVNERGFFTDTQYF. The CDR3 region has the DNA TGCAGCGTTAATGAGCGGGGGTTCTTCACAGATACGCAGTATTTT.

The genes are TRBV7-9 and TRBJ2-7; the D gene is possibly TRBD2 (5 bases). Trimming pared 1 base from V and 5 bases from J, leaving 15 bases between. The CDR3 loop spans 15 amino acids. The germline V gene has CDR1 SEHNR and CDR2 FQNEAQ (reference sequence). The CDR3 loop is CASSLGRLARDEQYF. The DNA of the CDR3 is TGTGCCAGCAGCTTAGGGAGGTTAGCCCGCGACGAGCAGTACTTC.

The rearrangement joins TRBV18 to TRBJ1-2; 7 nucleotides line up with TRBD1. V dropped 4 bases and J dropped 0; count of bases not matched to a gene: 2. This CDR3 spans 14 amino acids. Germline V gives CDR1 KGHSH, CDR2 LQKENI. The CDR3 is CASSQGQTNYGYTF. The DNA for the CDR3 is TGTGCCAGCTCACAGGGACAGACTAACTATGGCTACACCTTC.

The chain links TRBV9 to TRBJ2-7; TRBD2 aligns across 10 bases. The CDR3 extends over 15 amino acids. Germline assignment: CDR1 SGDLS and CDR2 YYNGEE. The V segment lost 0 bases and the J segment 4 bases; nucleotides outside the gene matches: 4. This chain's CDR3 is CASSVGTSGTYEQYF. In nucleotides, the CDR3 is TGTGCCAGCAGCGTAGGAACTAGCGGGACATACGAGCAGTACTTC.

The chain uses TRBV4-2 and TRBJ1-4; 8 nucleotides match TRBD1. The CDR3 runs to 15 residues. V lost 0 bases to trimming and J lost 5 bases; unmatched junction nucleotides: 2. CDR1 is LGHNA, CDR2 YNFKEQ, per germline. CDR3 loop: CASSQEWTGNEKLFF. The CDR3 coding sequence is TGTGCCAGCAGCCAAGAATGGACAGGGAATGAAAAACTGTTTTTT.

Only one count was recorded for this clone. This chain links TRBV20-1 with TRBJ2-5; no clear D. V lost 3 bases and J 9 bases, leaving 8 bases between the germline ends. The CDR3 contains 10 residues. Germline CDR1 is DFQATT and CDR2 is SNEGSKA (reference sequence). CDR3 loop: CSARASSQYF. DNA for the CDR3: TGCAGTGCTAGGGCTTCGTCCCAGTACTTC.

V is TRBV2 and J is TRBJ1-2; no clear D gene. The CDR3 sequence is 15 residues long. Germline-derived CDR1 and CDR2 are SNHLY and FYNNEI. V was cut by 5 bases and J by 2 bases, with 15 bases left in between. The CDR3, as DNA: TGTGCCAGCAGTCCCCCGGATGGGGAGAACTATGGCTACACCTTC. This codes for CASSPPDGENYGYTF.

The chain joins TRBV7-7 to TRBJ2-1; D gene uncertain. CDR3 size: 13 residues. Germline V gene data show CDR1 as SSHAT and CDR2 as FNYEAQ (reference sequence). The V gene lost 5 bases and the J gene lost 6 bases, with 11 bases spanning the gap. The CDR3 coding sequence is TGTGCCAGCAGCCCCAACGGTCCCAATGAGCAGTTCTTC. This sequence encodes CASSPNGPNEQFF.

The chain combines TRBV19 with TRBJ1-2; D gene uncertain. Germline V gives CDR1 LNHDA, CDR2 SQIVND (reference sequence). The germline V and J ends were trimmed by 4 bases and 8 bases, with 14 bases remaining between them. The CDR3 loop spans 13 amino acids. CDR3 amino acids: CASSKEPRYGYTF. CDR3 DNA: TGTGCCAGTAGTAAAGAGCCACGGTACGGCTACACCTTC. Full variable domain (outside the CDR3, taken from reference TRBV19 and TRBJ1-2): DGGITQSPKYLFRKEGQNVTLSCEQNLNHDAMYWYRQDPGQGLRLIYYSQIVNDFQKGDIAEGYSVSREKKESFPLTVTSAQKNPTAFYLCASSKEPRYGYTFGSGTRLTVV.

Written as DNA, the CDR3 is TGTGCCAGCACCTTGCGGGGGGACCGCGGCTACACCTTC. Translated, it gives CASTLRGDRGYTF. The chain carries TRBV2 and TRBJ1-2; tentative D call: TRBD1 (5 bases). The CDR3 loop spans 13 amino acids. V was clipped by 7 bases and J by 8 bases, with 17 bases between them. CDR1 SNHLY and CDR2 FYNNEI come from the germline V gene. The full variable domain, rest sourced from reference TRBV2 and TRBJ1-2, is EPEVTQTPSHQVTQMGQEVILRCVPISNHLYFYWYRQILGQKVEFLVSFYNNEISEKSEIFDDQFSVERPDGSNFTLKIRSTKLEDSAMYFCASTLRGDRGYTFGSGTRLTVV.

This CDR3 reads CASSLSGTLNTEAFF. CDR3 sequence (DNA): TGTGCCAGCAGTTTATCGGGGACACTGAACACTGAAGCTTTCTTT. The chain recombines TRBV27 with TRBJ1-1; possible D gene TRBD1, 6 bases. Germline V gives CDR1 MNHEY, CDR2 SMNVEV (reference sequence). V lost 0 bases, J lost 0 bases, and 8 bases lay in between. The CDR3 is 15 residues long.

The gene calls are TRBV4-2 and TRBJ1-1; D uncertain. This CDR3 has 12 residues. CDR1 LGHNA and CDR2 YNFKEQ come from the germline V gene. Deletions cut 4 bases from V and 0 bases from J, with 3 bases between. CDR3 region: CASSLMNTEAFF. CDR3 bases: TGTGCCAGCAGCCTTATGAACACTGAAGCTTTCTTT.

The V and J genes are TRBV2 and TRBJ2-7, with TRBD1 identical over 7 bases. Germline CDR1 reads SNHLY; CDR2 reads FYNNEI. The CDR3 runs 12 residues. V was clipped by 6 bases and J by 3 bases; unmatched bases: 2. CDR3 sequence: CASRGTVYEQYF. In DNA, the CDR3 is TGTGCCAGCAGGGGGACAGTCTACGAGCAGTACTTC.

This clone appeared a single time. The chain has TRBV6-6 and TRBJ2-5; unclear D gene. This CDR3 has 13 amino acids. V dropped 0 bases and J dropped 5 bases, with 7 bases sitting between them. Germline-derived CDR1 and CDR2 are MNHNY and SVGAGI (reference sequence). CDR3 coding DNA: TGTGCCAGCAGTTACTCGAACTCTGAGACCCAGTACTTC. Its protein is CASSYSNSETQYF.

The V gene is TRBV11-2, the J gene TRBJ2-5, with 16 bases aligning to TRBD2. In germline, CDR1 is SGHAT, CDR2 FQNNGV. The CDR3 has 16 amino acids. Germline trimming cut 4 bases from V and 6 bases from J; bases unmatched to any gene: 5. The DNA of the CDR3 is TGTGCCAGCAGCTCGGGACTAGCGGGAGGGCAGAAGACCCAGTACTTC. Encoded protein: CASSSGLAGGQKTQYF. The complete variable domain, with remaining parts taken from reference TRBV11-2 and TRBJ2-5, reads EAGVAQSPRYKIIEKRQSVAFWCNPISGHATLYWYQQILGQGPKLLIQFQNNGVVDDSQLPKDRFSAERLKGVDSTLKIQPAKLEDSAVYLCASSSGLAGGQKTQYFGPGTRLLVL.

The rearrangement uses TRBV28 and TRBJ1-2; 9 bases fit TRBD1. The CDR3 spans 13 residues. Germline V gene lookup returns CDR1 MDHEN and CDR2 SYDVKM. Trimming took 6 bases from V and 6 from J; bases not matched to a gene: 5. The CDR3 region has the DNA TGTGCCAGCAGACTACAGGGGGCGGATGGCTACACCTTC. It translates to CASRLQGADGYTF.

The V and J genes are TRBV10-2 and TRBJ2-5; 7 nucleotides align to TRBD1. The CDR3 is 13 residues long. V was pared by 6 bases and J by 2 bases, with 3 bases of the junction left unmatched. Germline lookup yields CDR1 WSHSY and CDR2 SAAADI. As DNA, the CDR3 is TGCGCCAGCAGGGGACAGATTCAAGAGACCCAGTACTTC. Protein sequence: CASRGQIQETQYF.

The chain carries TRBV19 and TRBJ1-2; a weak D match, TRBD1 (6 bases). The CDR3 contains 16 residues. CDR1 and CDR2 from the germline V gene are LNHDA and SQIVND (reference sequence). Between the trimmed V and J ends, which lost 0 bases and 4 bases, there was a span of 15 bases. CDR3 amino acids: CASSIDRGGQIYGYTF. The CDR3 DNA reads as TGTGCCAGTAGTATAGATCGTGGAGGACAGATCTATGGCTACACCTTC.

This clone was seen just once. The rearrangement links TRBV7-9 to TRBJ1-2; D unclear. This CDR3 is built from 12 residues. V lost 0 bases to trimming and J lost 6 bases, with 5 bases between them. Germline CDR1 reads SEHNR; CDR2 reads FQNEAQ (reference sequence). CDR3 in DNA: TGTGCCAGCAGCTTAGCGAGTGATGGCTACACCTTC. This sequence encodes CASSLASDGYTF.